This paragraph covers one T cell receptor (beta chain) sequence. This specimen belongs to a study of blood T cell repertoires in COVID-19. Turning to the study itself: T cells, B-cell-depleted T cells, or PBMCs supplied cDNA or gDNA.

The trim removed 4 bases at V and 7 bases at J, leaving 9 bases unmatched. The CDR3 runs 14 residues. The V gene's germline CDR1 is MNHEY and CDR2 SVGEGT. Per the original data handling: Reference gene primers were amplified, and this amplification served to estimate nucleated cell counts. Produced via immunoSEQ multiplex PCR; TCRdb's table is partial and in-frame only. That table supplies the V and J calls and clone size; D and trimming were determined from the DNA. The repertoire holds under 40,000 clones, with around 86% as singletons. The V gene is TRBV6-2 or TRBV6-3, the J gene TRBJ2-7, with TRBD2 matching 8 bases. Sequencing used peripheral blood. This sequence was found in a man in his sixties with active COVID-19. CDR3 in amino acids: CASSSGVAGNEQYF. The CDR3 DNA reads TGTGCCAGCAGTTCTGGGGTAGCGGGAAATGAGCAGTACTTC.